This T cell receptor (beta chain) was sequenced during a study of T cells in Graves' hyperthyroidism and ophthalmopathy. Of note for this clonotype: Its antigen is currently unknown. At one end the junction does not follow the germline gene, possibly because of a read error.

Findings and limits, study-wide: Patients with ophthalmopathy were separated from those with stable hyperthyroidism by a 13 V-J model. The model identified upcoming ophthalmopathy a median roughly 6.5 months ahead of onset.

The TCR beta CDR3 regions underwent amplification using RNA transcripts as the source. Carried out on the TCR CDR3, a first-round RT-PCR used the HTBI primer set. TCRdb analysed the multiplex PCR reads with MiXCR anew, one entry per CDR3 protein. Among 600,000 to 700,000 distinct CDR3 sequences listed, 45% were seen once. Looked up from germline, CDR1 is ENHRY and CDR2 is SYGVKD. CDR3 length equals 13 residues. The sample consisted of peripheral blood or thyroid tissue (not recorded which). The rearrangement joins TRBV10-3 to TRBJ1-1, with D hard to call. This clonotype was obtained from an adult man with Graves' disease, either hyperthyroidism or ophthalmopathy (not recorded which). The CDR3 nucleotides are TGTCCCATCAGTGAGTCACAAAACACTGAAGCTTTCTTT. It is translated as CPISESQNTEAFF.